These 5 T cell receptor beta chains were sequenced from one sample in a study of T cell repertoires in cytomegalovirus infection. These TCRs are of unknown antigen specificity. TCRdb re-derived calls from the reads in MiXCR, one entry per CDR3 protein. This table holds about 900,000 distinct CDR3 sequences, 31% found once. Sequenced here: cultured CD8+ T cells from PBMCs, sampled from culture after CMV antigen stimulation. These receptors were collected from a human donor in good health (CMV status not recorded). Some clones in this sample may be carry-over from other donors' samples.

The genes are TRBV15 and TRBJ1-1; no reliable D call. Germline V CDR1 and CDR2: LNHNV, YYDKDF (reference sequence). The CDR3 covers 13 residues. V lost 5 bases to trimming and J lost 5 bases, with 12 bases between them. Here the CDR3 DNA reads TGTGCCACCAGCCAACTGGGATGGACTGAAGCTTTCTTT. Translated: CATSQLGWTEAFF.

This chain joins TRBV4-1 and TRBJ1-1; D is perhaps TRBD1 (6 bases). The CDR3 has 14 residues. CDR1 MGHRA and CDR2 YSYEKL come from the germline V gene. V gave up 10 bases and J gave up 3 bases, with 18 bases separating them. CDR3 DNA sequence: TGCGCCACCTCAGGGGACAAGGATTACACTGAAGCTTTCTTT. It translates to CATSGDKDYTEAFF.

The chain uses TRBV5-5 and TRBJ2-5, with TRBD1 matching over 7 bases. From germline, CDR1 is SGHKS and CDR2 YYEKEE (reference sequence). The CDR3 totals 15 residues. Unmatched junction bases numbered 9, after V lost 4 bases and J lost 3 bases. CDR3 bases: TGTGCCAGCAGCGGCTCACCCGACAGGGAAGAGACCCAGTACTTC. This gives the protein CASSGSPDREETQYF. Variable domain in full (rest from reference TRBV5-5 and TRBJ2-5): DAGVTQSPTHLIKTRGQQVTLRCSPISGHKSVSWYQQVLGQGPQFIFQYYEKEERGRGNFPDRFSARQFPNYSSELNVNALLLGDSALYLCASSGSPDREETQYFGPGTRLLVL.

The chain employs TRBV12-3 or TRBV12-4 and TRBJ2-1; possible D gene TRBD2, 6 bases. Trimming left V 6 bases short and J 7 bases short, with 19 bases between. This CDR3 has 15 residues. The CDR3 region has the DNA TGTGCCAGCAGACCCCCAGGGAGGAGGGGTAATGAGCAGTTCTTC. Its translation is CASRPPGRRGNEQFF.

The chain employs TRBV7-4 and TRBJ2-2, with 8 bases identical to TRBD1. V shed 4 bases and J 3 bases; nucleotides not matched to a gene: 7. The CDR3 totals 16 residues. The germline gives CDR1 SGHVT, CDR2 SQSDAQ. The CDR3 coding sequence is TGTGCCAGCAGCTACAGACAGGGGACGGACACCGGGGAGCTGTTTTTT. This translates into CASSYRQGTDTGELFF.